The 3 T cell receptor beta chains listed next were all sequenced from one sample in a study of shared clonotypes between healthy human individuals (dated by TCRdb to 2020 to 2021). Library preparation was by the immunoSEQ multiplex PCR assay. TCRdb holds this immuneACCESS table with in-frame rearrangements only. Some clones are missing; in checked studies, unresolved V genes explain under half, and the rest has no known cause. For this sample the table gives some 2,100,000 clones, of which approximately 96% were detected only once. The ten largest clonotypes hold roughly 0.13% of the sample. The sequencing input was naive CD4+ T cells sorted from blood. The intended sense of this specimen's cell subset or site label: CD45RA+ positively selected. The receptors derive from a man younger than 35 in good health.

This chain links TRBV14 with TRBJ2-7; maybe TRBD2 (5 bases). The germline V gene has CDR1 SGHDN and CDR2 FVKESK. The V end was cut by 0 bases, the J end by 5 bases, with 11 bases between. The length of the CDR3 is 14 residues. Here the CDR3 DNA reads TGTGCCAGCAGCCAAGACTATGGGAGCGACGAGCAGTACTTC. Translation gives CASSQDYGSDEQYF.

The chain recombines TRBV6-8 with TRBJ2-7, with a possible D match to TRBD2 (6 bases). The length of the CDR3 is 15 residues. Germline V gene data show CDR1 as MNHGY and CDR2 as SAAAGT. The V gene lost 3 bases and the J gene lost 0 bases, with 12 bases spanning the gap. DNA for the CDR3: TGTGCCAGCAGTTATATGGGGGAGGCCTCCTACGAGCAGTACTTC. Amino acid sequence: CASSYMGEASYEQYF.

As concerns this clone: A much larger clone lies one base from this, so it may be a read error. The chain has TRBV6-5 and TRBJ1-5; D not resolved. The germline gives CDR1 MNHEY, CDR2 SVGAGI. The V and J ends lost 5 bases and 0 bases respectively, with 5 bases between them. The CDR3 sequence is 13 residues long. CDR3 nucleotide sequence: TGTGCCAGCAGTGTAGATAGCAATCAGCCCCAGCATTTT. Its protein product is CASSVDSNQPQHF.